The T cell receptor (beta chain) under discussion was sequenced for a study of blood T cell repertoires in COVID-19. Background on the study: The study drew acute and convalescent COVID-19 samples from the United States, Italy and Spain. The analysed material was cDNA or gDNA that came from T cells, B-cell-depleted T cells, or PBMCs.

In the original analysis: How many nucleated cells were present was estimated from reference gene primer amplification. The protocol was immunoSEQ multiplex PCR, while the TCRdb copy is restricted to in-frame clones and leaves out a portion. The V and J calls and clone size come from that table; D and trimming were worked out from the DNA. The sample records about 350,000 clones, roughly nine tenths being singletons. Seattle-derived patients entered the study during active infection and were followed longitudinally. Germline CDR1 is KGHSH and CDR2 is LQKENI. The junction had 13 bases not matched to a gene; V was cut back by 6 bases and J by 2 bases. This CDR3 region has 16 residues.

Material: peripheral blood. The TCR comes from a woman in her sixties or seventies with COVID-19, enrolled during active disease. This sequence joins TRBV18 and TRBJ2-7, with 7 positions matching TRBD1. CDR3 loop: CASSLKPWDSTYEQYF. DNA of the CDR3: TGTGCCAGCTCCCTCAAACCTTGGGACAGTACCTACGAGCAGTACTTC.